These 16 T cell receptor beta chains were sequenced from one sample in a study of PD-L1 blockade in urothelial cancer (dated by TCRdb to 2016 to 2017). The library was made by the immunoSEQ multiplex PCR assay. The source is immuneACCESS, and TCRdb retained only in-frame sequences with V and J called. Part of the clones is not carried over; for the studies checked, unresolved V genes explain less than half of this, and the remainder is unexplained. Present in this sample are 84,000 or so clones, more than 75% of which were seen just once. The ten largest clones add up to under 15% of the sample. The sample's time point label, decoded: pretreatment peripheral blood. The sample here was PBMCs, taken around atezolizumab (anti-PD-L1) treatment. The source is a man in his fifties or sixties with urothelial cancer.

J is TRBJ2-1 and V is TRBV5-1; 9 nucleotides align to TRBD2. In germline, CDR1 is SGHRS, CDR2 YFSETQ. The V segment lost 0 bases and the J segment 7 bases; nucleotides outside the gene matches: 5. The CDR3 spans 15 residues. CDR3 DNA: TGCGCCAGCAGCTTGGTGACTAGCGGTCATAATGAGCAGTTCTTC. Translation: CASSLVTSGHNEQFF.

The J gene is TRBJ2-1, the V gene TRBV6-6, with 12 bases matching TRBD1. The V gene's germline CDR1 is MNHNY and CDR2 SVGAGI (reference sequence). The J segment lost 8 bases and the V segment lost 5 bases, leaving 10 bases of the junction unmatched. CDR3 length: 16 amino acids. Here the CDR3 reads CASSLGGTGGMDEQFF. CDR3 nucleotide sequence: TGTGCCAGCAGTCTCGGCGGGACAGGGGGCATGGATGAGCAGTTCTTC.

This CDR3 is CASSLGALAVTGELFF. The CDR3 region has the DNA TGTGCCAGCAGCTTAGGGGCCCTAGCGGTCACCGGGGAGCTGTTTTTT. This chain uses TRBV7-9 with TRBJ2-2, with 7 bases matching TRBD2. Losses at the gene ends were 1 base for V and 4 bases for J; bases not matched to a gene: 6. Germline V lookup: CDR1 SEHNR, CDR2 FQNEAQ (reference sequence). The CDR3 runs to 16 residues. Supplemented by reference TRBV7-9 and TRBJ2-2, the full variable domain reads DTGVSQNPRHKITKRGQNVTFRCDPISEHNRLYWYRQTLGQGPEFLTYFQNEAQLEKSRLLSDRFSAERPKGSFSTLEIQRTEQGDSAMYLCASSLGALAVTGELFFGEGSRLTVL.

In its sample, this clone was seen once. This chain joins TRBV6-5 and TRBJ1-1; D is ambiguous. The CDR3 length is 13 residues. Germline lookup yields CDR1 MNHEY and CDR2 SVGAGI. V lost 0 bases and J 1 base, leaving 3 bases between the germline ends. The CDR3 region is CASSYSANTEAFF. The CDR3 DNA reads TGTGCCAGCAGTTACTCGGCGAACACTGAAGCTTTCTTT.

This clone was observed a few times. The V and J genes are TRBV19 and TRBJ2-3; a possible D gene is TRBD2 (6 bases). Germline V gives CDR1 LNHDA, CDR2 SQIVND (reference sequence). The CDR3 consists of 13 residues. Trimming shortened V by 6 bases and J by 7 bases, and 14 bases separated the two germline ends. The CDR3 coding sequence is TGTGCCAGTAGAACCGGGACTGTCCATACGCAGTATTTT. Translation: CASRTGTVHTQYF.

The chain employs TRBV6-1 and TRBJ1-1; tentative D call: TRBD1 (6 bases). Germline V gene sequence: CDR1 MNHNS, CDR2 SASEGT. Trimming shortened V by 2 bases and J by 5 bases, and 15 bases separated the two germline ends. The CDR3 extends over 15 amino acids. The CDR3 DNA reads TGTGCCAGCAGTGAATATAAGGGGGTCCGGACTGAAGCTTTCTTT. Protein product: CASSEYKGVRTEAFF.

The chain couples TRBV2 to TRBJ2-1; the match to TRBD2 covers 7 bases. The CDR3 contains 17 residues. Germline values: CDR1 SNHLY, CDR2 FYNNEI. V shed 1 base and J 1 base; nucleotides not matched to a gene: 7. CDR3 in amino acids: CASSEGGGIGSYNEQFF. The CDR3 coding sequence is TGTGCCAGCAGTGAAGGGGGGGGGATTGGTTCCTACAATGAGCAGTTCTTC.

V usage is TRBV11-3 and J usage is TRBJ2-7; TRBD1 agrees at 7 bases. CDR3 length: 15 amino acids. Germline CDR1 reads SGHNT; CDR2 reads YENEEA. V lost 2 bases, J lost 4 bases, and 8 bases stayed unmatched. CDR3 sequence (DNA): TGTGCCAGCAGCTTATTCGGACAGGATCGGTACGAGCAGTACTTC. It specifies CASSLFGQDRYEQYF.

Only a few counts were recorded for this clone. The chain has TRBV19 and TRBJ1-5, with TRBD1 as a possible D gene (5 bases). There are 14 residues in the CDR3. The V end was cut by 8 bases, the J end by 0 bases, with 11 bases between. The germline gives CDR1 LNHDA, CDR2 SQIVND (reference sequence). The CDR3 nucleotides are TGTGCCAGTGACCGACAGTATAGCAATCAGCCCCAGCATTTT. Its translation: CASDRQYSNQPQHF.

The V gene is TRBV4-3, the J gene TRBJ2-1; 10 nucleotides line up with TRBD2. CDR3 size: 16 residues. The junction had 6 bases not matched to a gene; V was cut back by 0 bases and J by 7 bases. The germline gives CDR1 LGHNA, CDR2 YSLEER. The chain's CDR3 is CASSQDASGRINEQFF. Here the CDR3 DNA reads TGCGCCAGCAGCCAAGATGCTAGCGGGAGAATTAATGAGCAGTTCTTC.

The CDR3 loop is CTSSLPSGGYPLEWEQFF. For the CDR3, the DNA is TGCACCAGCAGCCTCCCCTCCGGCGGGTACCCTTTGGAGTGGGAGCAGTTCTTC. The chain links TRBV1 to TRBJ2-1; no DNA check was done on the table's D call, TRBD2. TRBV1 is a documented pseudogene. The CDR3 extends over 18 amino acids.

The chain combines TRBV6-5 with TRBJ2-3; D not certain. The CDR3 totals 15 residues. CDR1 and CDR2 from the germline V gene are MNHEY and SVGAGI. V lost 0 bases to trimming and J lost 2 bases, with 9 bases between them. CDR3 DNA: TGTGCCAGCAGTTACTCGCGGCAGCTCACAGATACGCAGTATTTT. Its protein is CASSYSRQLTDTQYF.

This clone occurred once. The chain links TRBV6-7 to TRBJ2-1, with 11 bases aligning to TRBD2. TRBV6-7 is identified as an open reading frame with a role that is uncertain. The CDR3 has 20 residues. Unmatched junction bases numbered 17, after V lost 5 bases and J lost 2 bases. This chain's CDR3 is CASSRPSGTGLAGAYNEQFF. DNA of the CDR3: TGTGCCAGCAGTCGCCCGTCCGGGACAGGACTAGCGGGTGCCTACAATGAGCAGTTCTTC.

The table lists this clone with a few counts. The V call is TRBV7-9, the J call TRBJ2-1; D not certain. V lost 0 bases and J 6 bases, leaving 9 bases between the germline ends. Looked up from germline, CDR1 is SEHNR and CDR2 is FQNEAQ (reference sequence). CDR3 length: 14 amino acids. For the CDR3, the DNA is TGTGCCAGCAGCTTAGCTAGGCGGATCAATGAGCAGTTCTTC. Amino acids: CASSLARRINEQFF. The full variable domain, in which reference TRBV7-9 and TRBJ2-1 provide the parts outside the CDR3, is DTGVSQNPRHKITKRGQNVTFRCDPISEHNRLYWYRQTLGQGPEFLTYFQNEAQLEKSRLLSDRFSAERPKGSFSTLEIQRTEQGDSAMYLCASSLARRINEQFFGPGTRLTVL.

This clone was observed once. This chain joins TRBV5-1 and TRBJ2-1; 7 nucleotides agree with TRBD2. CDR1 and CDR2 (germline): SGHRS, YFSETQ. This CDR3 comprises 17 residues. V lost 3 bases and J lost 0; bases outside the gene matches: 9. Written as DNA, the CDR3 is TGCGCCAGCAGCTCGCTAGCGGCCAACCCCTCCTACAATGAGCAGTTCTTC. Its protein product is CASSSLAANPSYNEQFF. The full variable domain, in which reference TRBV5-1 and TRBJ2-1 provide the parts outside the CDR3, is KAGVTQTPRYLIKTRGQQVTLSCSPISGHRSVSWYQQTPGQGLQFLFEYFSETQRNKGNFPGRFSGRQFSNSRSEMNVSTLELGDSALYLCASSSLAANPSYNEQFFGPGTRLTVL.

As DNA, the CDR3 is TGTGCCAGTAGTGGGCCGGGGATCCAGCCCCAGCATTTT. Translation: CASSGPGIQPQHF. V is TRBV19 and J is TRBJ1-5, with D hard to call. The CDR3 consists of 13 residues. Between the trimmed V and J ends, which lost 5 bases and 7 bases, there was a span of 12 bases. The V gene's germline CDR1 is LNHDA and CDR2 SQIVND (reference sequence).